The T cell receptor beta chain described here comes from a study of T cell repertoires in cytomegalovirus infection. About the research overall: Through public TCR beta signatures, both CMV infection and matching HLA type were indicated.

One entry per CDR3 protein, called by TCRdb with MiXCR from the reads. The data contain approximately 1,000,000 distinct CDR3 sequences, around 30% of them singletons. The germline V gene has CDR1 MDHEN and CDR2 SYDVKM. The CDR3 contains 15 residues. Deletions cut 0 bases from V and 4 bases from J, with 11 bases between. This clonotype was picked up a small number of times. Its target is unknown. The rearrangement uses TRBV28 and TRBJ2-3; a possible D gene is TRBD1 (5 bases). This TCR came from a human donor in good health (CMV status not recorded). Some clones in this sample may be carry-over from other donors' samples. The specimen comprised cultured CD8+ T cells from PBMCs, sampled from culture after CMV antigen stimulation. CDR3 in DNA: TGTGCCAGCAGTTTATGGACAGAGGCTTCAGATACGCAGTATTTT. This sequence encodes CASSLWTEASDTQYF.